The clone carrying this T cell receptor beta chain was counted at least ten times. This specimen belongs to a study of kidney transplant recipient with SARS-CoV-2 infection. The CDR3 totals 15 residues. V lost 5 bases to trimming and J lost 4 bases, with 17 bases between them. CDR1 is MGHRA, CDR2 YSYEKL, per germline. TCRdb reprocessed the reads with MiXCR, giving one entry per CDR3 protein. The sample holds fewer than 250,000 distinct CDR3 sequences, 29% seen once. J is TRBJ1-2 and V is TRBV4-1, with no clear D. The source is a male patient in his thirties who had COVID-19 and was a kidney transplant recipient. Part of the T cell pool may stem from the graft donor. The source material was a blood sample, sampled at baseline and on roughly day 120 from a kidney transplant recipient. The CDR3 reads CASSVPNRKTYGYTF. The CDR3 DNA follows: TGCGCCAGCAGCGTGCCAAACCGAAAGACCTATGGCTACACCTTC.